This TCR beta chain was obtained from a study of T cell responses to AZD1222 COVID-19 vaccine (dated by TCRdb to about 2021). About the full investigation: AZD1222 recipients with second doses at about 4 weeks or about 12 weeks were pooled, because spike-specific TCR depth and breadth did not differ between schedules. A total of around 240 trial participants underwent TCR sequencing, of whom about 200 had received two doses of AZD1222 and roughly 26 had received two doses of the MenACWY control vaccine. Trial participants were enrolled into age subgroups of 18-55, 56-69 and 70-plus years, which contained approximately 150, 28 and 58 TCR-sequenced participants, respectively.

The CDR3 regions of human TCRbeta chains were subjected to immunosequencing. In the authors' own workflow: TCRs in the repertoires were matched against a reference library of SARS-CoV-2-specific TCRs that had been generated with the MIRA antigen-specificity platform. Breadth meant the fraction of unique TCRs that were SARS-CoV-2-associated, whereas depth meant the fraction of total T cells that were SARS-CoV-2-associated. Using the MIRA data, each spike-specific TCR was mapped to the spike region that the TCR reacts to and placed in a CD4 or CD8 class. Log10-transformed breadth and depth values were compared by one-way ANOVA with Sidak's multiple comparisons tests. TCRdb carries this immuneACCESS record with in-frame sequences only. Its versions omit some clonotypes, under half of them owing to an unresolved V gene in the studies checked, with the rest unexplained. The V and J calls and clone size are taken from that table; D and trimming were inferred from the DNA. Across this sample there are approximately 65,000 clones, with 65% to 80% seen only once. Around 10% of the sample comes from the top ten.

In the germline V gene, CDR1 corresponds to MNHEY and CDR2 to SVGEGT. At the junction V is shortened by 4 bases and J by 3 bases; bases outside the gene matches: 3. The CDR3 goes from the cysteine to the phenylalanine over 15 residues. Only the CDR3 part of the read is kept: 45 bases, read in frame from the first base. The study at large found these results: In the small 56-69-year group, the increase in depth fell short of significance, most likely because of low power. A significant rise in spike-specific TCR breadth and depth was observed after two AZD1222 doses relative to day 0 and relative to MenACWY recipients. Vaccine-associated CD4 TCRs spanned the whole spike protein, with dominant responses in regions 160-218 and 743-854. Only five to seven AZD1222 recipients were SARS-CoV-2 seropositive at baseline, limiting conclusions about previously exposed vaccinees. Reportedly, almost half of the unique spike-specific TCRs recognized epitopes lying outside the regions that are mutated in the B.1.351 and B.1.1.7 variants. Most participants were white British and females outnumbered males, and the authors suggested that clonal diversity may have been underestimated. Because no day 14 peak-response samples were available, the repertoires could be characterized only after the peak T cell response.

As for this clone: The antigen it recognizes is unknown. No base-level quality is on record; no much larger clone is a single base apart.

The time point label for this specimen denotes: baseline before first vaccination. Samples from vaccinated people were obtained from the UK trials COV001 and COV002, which included a single-blind randomized controlled phase 2/3 trial of AZD1222 (ChAdOx1 nCoV-19) in healthy adults. For TCRbeta chain sequencing, PBMC samples from trial participants were taken at day 0 and at day 28 after the second dose. The sequence was obtained from an adult in good health. The material was peripheral blood, obtained on day 0 of AZD1222 vaccination. The rearrangement combines TRBV6-2 or TRBV6-3 with TRBJ2-1, and TRBD2 aligns with 10 junction nucleotides. The CDR3 region reads CASSWSGGVYNEQFF. The nucleotide sequence is given as TGTGCCAGCAGTTGGAGCGGGGGGGTCTACAATGAGCAGTTCTTC.